These 5 T cell receptor beta chains were all obtained from the same sample, sequenced in a study of T cells after yellow fever vaccination. TCRdb recomputed calls from the 5' RACE reads with MiXCR, one row per CDR3 protein. The top ten hold approximately 16% of the sample, which has about 400,000 distinct CDR3 sequences, over 5% seen once. This specimen consisted of PBMCs, obtained 5 days after the yellow fever booster vaccination. These receptors were collected from a man aged 25 to 40 who received the YFV17D yellow fever vaccine.

This chain joins TRBV7-2 and TRBJ1-6; D is uncertain. This CDR3 is 16 amino acids long. The V and J ends lost 3 bases and 5 bases respectively, with 14 bases between them. The germline V gene has CDR1 SGHTA and CDR2 FQGNSA. The CDR3 DNA is TGTGCCAGCAGCTTGAGCCTGGTCCGTAATAATTCACCCCTCCACTTT. Translating it yields CASSLSLVRNNSPLHF.

This clonotype was seen a few times. In DNA, the CDR3 is TGTGCCAGTAGTCTCGACAGGGGATTCTTTGGAAACACCATATATTTT. It codes for CASSLDRGFFGNTIYF. The V gene is TRBV19, the J gene TRBJ1-3; 8 bases align to TRBD1. V lost 5 bases to trimming and J lost 3 bases; unmatched junction nucleotides: 9. The length of the CDR3 is 16 residues. Per germline, CDR1 LNHDA and CDR2 SQIVND (reference sequence). The whole variable domain, filled in from reference TRBV19 and TRBJ1-3, reads DGGITQSPKYLFRKEGQNVTLSCEQNLNHDAMYWYRQDPGQGLRLIYYSQIVNDFQKGDIAEGYSVSREKKESFPLTVTSAQKNPTAFYLCASSLDRGFFGNTIYFGEGSWLTVV.

This clonotype was recorded many times. CDR3 protein: CASSLMSIRDTGELFF. The CDR3 coding sequence is TGTGCCAGCAGCTTAATGTCGATCCGGGACACCGGGGAGCTGTTTTTT. The chain has TRBV7-3 and TRBJ2-2; D is unclear. Germline V gives CDR1 SGHTA, CDR2 FQGTGA. Deletions cut 1 base from V and 3 bases from J, with 12 bases between. This CDR3 is 16 amino acids long.

The chain is built from TRBV20-1 and TRBJ1-1, with no clear D. The CDR3 is made up of 13 amino acids. The germline V gene has CDR1 DFQATT and CDR2 SNEGSKA (reference sequence). V was pared by 0 bases and J by 5 bases, with 10 bases between. The CDR3: CSARDIQGTEAFF. CDR3 nucleotides: TGCAGTGCTAGAGATATCCAAGGAACTGAAGCTTTCTTT.

This clonotype was counted ten times or more. The rearrangement uses TRBV12-3 or TRBV12-4 and TRBJ2-3; no firm D call. Trimming cost V 3 bases and J 4 bases, with 5 bases left between them. This CDR3 has 12 amino acids. In nucleotides, the CDR3 is TGTGCCAGCAGTTTTTTTCCAGATACGCAGTATTTT. Residues: CASSFFPDTQYF.